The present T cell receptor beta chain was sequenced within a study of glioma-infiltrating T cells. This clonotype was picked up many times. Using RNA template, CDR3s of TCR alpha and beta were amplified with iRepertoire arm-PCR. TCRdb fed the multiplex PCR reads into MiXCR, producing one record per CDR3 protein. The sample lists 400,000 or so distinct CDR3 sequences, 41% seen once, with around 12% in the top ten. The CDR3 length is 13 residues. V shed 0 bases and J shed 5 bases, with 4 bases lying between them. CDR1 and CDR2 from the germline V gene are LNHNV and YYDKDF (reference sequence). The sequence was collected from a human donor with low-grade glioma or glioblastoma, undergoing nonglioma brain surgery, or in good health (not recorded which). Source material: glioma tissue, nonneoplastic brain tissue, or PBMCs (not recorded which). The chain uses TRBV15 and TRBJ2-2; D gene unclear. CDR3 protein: CATSREFTGELFF. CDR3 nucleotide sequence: TGTGCCACCAGCAGAGAATTTACCGGGGAGCTGTTTTTT. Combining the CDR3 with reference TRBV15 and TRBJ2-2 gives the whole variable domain DAMVIQNPRYQVTQFGKPVTLSCSQTLNHNVMYWYQQKSSQAPKLLFHYYDKDFNNEADTPDNFQSRRPNTSFCFLDIRSPGLGDTAMYLCATSREFTGELFFGEGSRLTVL.